The 24 T cell receptor beta chains below all came from one sample that was sequenced in a study of OX40 agonist ivuxolimab in advanced cancers. Sequencing was performed with immunoSEQ multiplex PCR; in TCRdb, only in-frame clones are kept and a portion is missing. This table has roughly 81,000 clones, 88% appearing once. The sample here was CD4+ or CD8+ T cells sorted from blood, taken in a trial of the OX40 agonist ivuxolimab. These receptors originate from an adult with an advanced solid tumor such as melanoma, head and neck, liver or kidney cancer.

The rearrangement joins TRBV5-4 to TRBJ2-6, with D uncertain. Trimming took 4 bases from V and 0 from J, leaving 14 bases between them. The CDR3 extends over 17 amino acids. CDR1 is SGHNT, CDR2 YYREEE, per germline (reference sequence). The CDR3 DNA is TGTGCCAGCAGCCCGGGTGGCAGGTCCTCTGGGGCCAACGTCCTGACTTTC. Translating it yields CASSPGGRSSGANVLTF.

The chain joins TRBV5-1 to TRBJ2-3; D is undetermined. Trimming took 3 bases from V and 0 from J, leaving 11 bases between them. CDR1 is SGHRS and CDR2 is YFSETQ in the germline V gene. The CDR3 has 15 amino acids. This chain's CDR3 is CASSSLPPSTDTQYF. CDR3 DNA sequence: TGCGCCAGCAGCTCGTTACCCCCTAGCACAGATACGCAGTATTTT.

The rearrangement joins TRBV15 to TRBJ2-7; D uncertain. The V and J ends lost 0 bases and 3 bases respectively, with 12 bases between them. Germline assignment: CDR1 LNHNV and CDR2 YYDKDF (reference sequence). The CDR3 consists of 15 residues. CDR3 region: CATSRDRVLHYEQYF. CDR3 nucleotide sequence: TGTGCCACCAGCAGAGATCGGGTATTACACTACGAGCAGTACTTC.

The V gene is TRBV6-5, the J gene TRBJ2-7; the D call may be TRBD1 or TRBD2 (5 bases each). Germline CDR1 reads MNHEY; CDR2 reads SVGAGI. The CDR3 runs 14 residues. Trimming removed 0 bases from V and 5 bases from J, with 11 bases in between. The CDR3 DNA follows: TGTGCCAGCAGTTACTCGAGGGTCAGGGACGAGCAGTACTTC. It yields the protein CASSYSRVRDEQYF.

The V gene is TRBV18, the J gene TRBJ2-5; D not certain. Deletions cut 4 bases from V and 4 bases from J, with 10 bases between. Germline CDR1 and CDR2: KGHSH and LQKENI. The CDR3 is 13 residues long. CDR3 DNA: TGTGCCAGCTCACAGGTCAGAGGAGAGACCCAGTACTTC. It specifies CASSQVRGETQYF.

The genes are TRBV6-5 and TRBJ1-3; a possible D gene is TRBD1 (6 bases). The CDR3 has 13 amino acids. From germline, CDR1 is MNHEY and CDR2 SVGAGI. V shed 10 bases and J shed 4 bases, with 14 bases lying between them. Here the CDR3 DNA reads TGTGCCACTAAGGTGGGGGGCGGAAACACCATATATTTT. Translated, it gives CATKVGGGNTIYF.

A remark on this clone: Other DNA sequences from this sample encode an identical CDR3 as well. The chain is built from TRBV10-3 and TRBJ2-6; D remains ambiguous. V lost 3 bases to trimming and J lost 0 bases, with 3 bases between them. The CDR3 loop spans 14 amino acids. CDR1 is ENHRY, CDR2 SYGVKD, per germline. In DNA form, the CDR3 reads TGTGCCATCAGTGACAGCTCTGGGGCCAACGTCCTGACTTTC. It is translated as CAISDSSGANVLTF.

This chain links TRBV7-6 with TRBJ2-1; 7 nucleotides align to TRBD1. CDR3 length equals 16 residues. V shed 5 bases and J 8 bases; nucleotides not matched to a gene: 15. Germline V gene lookup returns CDR1 SGHVS and CDR2 FNYEAQ. CDR3 sequence reads: CASSLGTQGRGDEQFF. The CDR3 DNA sequence: TGTGCCAGCAGCCTAGGAACACAGGGGCGTGGGGATGAGCAGTTCTTC. Variable domain in full (rest from reference TRBV7-6 and TRBJ2-1): GAGVSQSPRYKVTKRGQDVALRCDPISGHVSLYWYRQALGQGPEFLTYFNYEAQQDKSGLPNDRFSAERPEGSISTLTIQRTEQRDSAMYRCASSLGTQGRGDEQFFGPGTRLTVL.

The rearrangement joins TRBV7-3 to TRBJ2-1; TRBD2 aligns across 8 bases. This CDR3 has 16 amino acids. The germline CDR1 and CDR2 sequences are SGHTA and FQGTGA. The V segment lost 0 bases and the J segment 4 bases; nucleotides outside the gene matches: 5. The CDR3 DNA reads TGTGCCAGCAGCTTAACAGCGGGGGTTGGTTACAATGAGCAGTTCTTC. Translating gives CASSLTAGVGYNEQFF.

The chain joins TRBV9 to TRBJ2-1; 7 bases fit TRBD1. V was clipped by 8 bases and J by 0 bases; unmatched bases: 8. CDR3 length: 15 amino acids. Germline-derived CDR1 and CDR2 are SGDLS and YYNGEE. As DNA, the CDR3 is TGTGCCAGTACTGCCACAGGGGACTCCTACAATGAGCAGTTCTTC. It is translated as CASTATGDSYNEQFF.

The chain couples TRBV7-2 to TRBJ2-7, with 8 nucleotides matching TRBD1. The CDR3 is 14 amino acids. In germline, CDR1 is SGHTA, CDR2 FQGNSA. V shed 5 bases, J shed 4 bases, and the junction held 7 bases outside the gene matches. The CDR3 nucleotides are TGTGCCAGCAGCCCAGACAGGGGCAATTACGAGCAGTACTTC. Its protein product is CASSPDRGNYEQYF.

The chain has TRBV5-1 and TRBJ2-3; 9 bases agree with TRBD1. The junction had 2 bases not matched to a gene; V was cut back by 3 bases and J by 0 bases. The CDR3 has 15 amino acids. Per germline, CDR1 SGHRS and CDR2 YFSETQ. Here the CDR3 reads CASSSGQGSTDTQYF. Here the CDR3 DNA reads TGCGCCAGCAGCTCCGGACAGGGGAGCACAGATACGCAGTATTTT.

This clone was counted once. The chain recombines TRBV19 with TRBJ1-2; TRBD1 is a possible D gene (5 bases). The CDR3 has 15 amino acids. Germline CDR1 and CDR2: LNHDA and SQIVND (reference sequence). The ends were cut back, 6 bases at V and 3 bases at J, with 17 bases in the middle. CDR3 DNA: TGTGCCAGTAGAGACCCTCGGGGGGAAGACTATGGCTACACCTTC. As protein: CASRDPRGEDYGYTF. The entire variable domain, with the rest obtained from reference TRBV19 and TRBJ1-2, is as follows: DGGITQSPKYLFRKEGQNVTLSCEQNLNHDAMYWYRQDPGQGLRLIYYSQIVNDFQKGDIAEGYSVSREKKESFPLTVTSAQKNPTAFYLCASRDPRGEDYGYTFGSGTRLTVV.

The chain combines TRBV4-2 with TRBJ2-5; D not resolved. The CDR3 sequence is 14 residues long. The germline CDR1 and CDR2 sequences are LGHNA and YNFKEQ. Trimming shortened V by 1 base and J by 6 bases, and 12 bases separated the two germline ends. The CDR3 bases are TGTGCCAGCAGCCAAGGGGTTCTGGCGCAGACCCAGTACTTC. Translated: CASSQGVLAQTQYF.

This clone was detected only a few times. The chain recombines TRBV5-6 with TRBJ1-4; 7 bases match TRBD1. Losses at the gene ends were 3 bases for V and 4 bases for J; bases not matched to a gene: 12. This CDR3 is 17 amino acids long. In germline, CDR1 is SGHDT, CDR2 YYEEEE. CDR3 in amino acids: CASSYLQGGANNEKLFF. The CDR3 region has the DNA TGTGCCAGCAGCTATCTCCAGGGGGGCGCGAATAATGAAAAACTGTTTTTT.

The chain couples TRBV5-1 to TRBJ1-4; D possibly corresponds to TRBD1 (5 bases). Germline values: CDR1 SGHRS, CDR2 YFSETQ. The CDR3 loop spans 14 amino acids. Trimming pared 5 bases from V and 6 bases from J, leaving 14 bases between. The CDR3 reads CASRIGTVYEKLFF. The CDR3 nucleotides read TGCGCCAGCAGAATTGGGACGGTCTATGAAAAACTGTTTTTT.

The chain recombines TRBV7-2 with TRBJ1-1; tentatively, D is TRBD1 (6 bases). The CDR3 has 14 amino acids. Germline CDR1 SGHTA, CDR2 FQGNSA. The V end was cut by 5 bases, the J end by 4 bases, with 14 bases between. CDR3 amino acids: CASSPRGGLTEAFF. The CDR3 DNA is TGTGCCAGCAGCCCACGGGGGGGCCTCACTGAAGCTTTCTTT.

The CDR3 DNA reads TGTGCCAGCAGCCCGGACAGGGGGTCCCAGACCCAGTACTTC. The encoded protein is CASSPDRGSQTQYF. V usage is TRBV5-4 and J usage is TRBJ2-5; the match to TRBD1 covers 10 bases. Unmatched junction bases numbered 6, after V lost 4 bases and J lost 6 bases. Germline V gene lookup returns CDR1 SGHNT and CDR2 YYREEE (reference sequence). The CDR3 is made up of 14 amino acids.

V usage is TRBV19 and J usage is TRBJ2-7; 7 positions agree with TRBD1. Germline CDR1 reads LNHDA; CDR2 reads SQIVND (reference sequence). The CDR3 loop spans 13 amino acids. The V and J ends lost 6 bases and 2 bases, in that order; junction bases with no gene match: 4. In DNA form, the CDR3 reads TGTGCCAGTAGGAAGGGACAGACCTACGAGCAGTACTTC. Its protein is CASRKGQTYEQYF.

The gene calls are TRBV7-2 and TRBJ2-3, with D possibly TRBD1 on 6 matching bases. This CDR3 is built from 14 residues. Germline lookup yields CDR1 SGHTA and CDR2 FQGNSA. The V and J ends lost 4 bases and 3 bases respectively, with 11 bases between them. CDR3: CASSSRGLTDTQYF. In DNA form, the CDR3 reads TGTGCCAGCAGCTCCAGGGGCTTGACAGATACGCAGTATTTT. Full variable domain (rest looked up from reference TRBV7-2 and TRBJ2-3): GAGVSQSPSNKVTEKGKDVELRCDPISGHTALYWYRQSLGQGLEFLIYFQGNSAPDKSGLPSDRFSAERTGGSVSTLTIQRTQQEDSAVYLCASSSRGLTDTQYFGPGTRLTVL.

The V gene is TRBV6-4, the J gene TRBJ1-1; TRBD1 aligns across 8 bases. The CDR3 loop spans 13 amino acids. After removal of 5 bases from V and 3 bases from J, the junction contained 2 bases not matched to a gene. Germline V gene lookup returns CDR1 MRHNA and CDR2 SNTAGT. The CDR3 here is CASSKQGDTEAFF. The CDR3 nucleotides are TGTGCCAGCAGTAAACAGGGGGACACTGAAGCTTTCTTT.

The DNA for the CDR3 is TGCGCCAGCAGCGGGATCGGGGGGACAACTAATGAAAAACTGTTTTTT. Its protein is CASSGIGGTTNEKLFF. The chain couples TRBV5-1 to TRBJ1-4; D is perhaps TRBD1 (5 bases). This CDR3 contains 16 residues. Between the trimmed V and J ends, which lost 4 bases and 0 bases, there was a span of 13 bases. Germline assignment: CDR1 SGHRS and CDR2 YFSETQ.

Only one count was recorded for this clone. The rearrangement links TRBV6-5 to TRBJ1-2, with D tentatively TRBD1 (5 bases). This CDR3 has 13 residues. From germline, CDR1 is MNHEY and CDR2 SVGAGI. Trimming took off 3 bases at V and 7 bases at J, with 12 bases between the two ends. Here the CDR3 reads CASSYYQGGGYTF. The CDR3 DNA is TGTGCCAGCAGTTATTATCAGGGAGGTGGCTACACCTTC.

J is TRBJ1-4 and V is TRBV11-2; D uncertain. Germline CDR1 is SGHAT and CDR2 is FQNNGV. CDR3 length equals 13 residues. The V gene lost 1 base and the J gene lost 10 bases, with 10 bases spanning the gap. CDR3 region: CASSLGFSGKLFF. In DNA form, the CDR3 reads TGTGCCAGCAGCTTAGGGTTTTCAGGAAAACTGTTTTTT.